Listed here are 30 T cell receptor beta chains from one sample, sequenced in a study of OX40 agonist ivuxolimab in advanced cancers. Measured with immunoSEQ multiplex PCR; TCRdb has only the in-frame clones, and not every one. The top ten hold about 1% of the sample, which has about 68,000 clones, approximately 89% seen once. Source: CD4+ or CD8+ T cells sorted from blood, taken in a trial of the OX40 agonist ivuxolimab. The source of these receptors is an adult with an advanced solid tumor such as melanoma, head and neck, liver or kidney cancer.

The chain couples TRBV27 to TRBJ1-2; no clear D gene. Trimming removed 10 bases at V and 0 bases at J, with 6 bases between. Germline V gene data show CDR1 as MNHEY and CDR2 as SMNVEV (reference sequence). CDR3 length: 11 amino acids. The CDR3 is CATGTNYGYTF. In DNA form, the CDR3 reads TGTGCCACCGGTACTAACTATGGCTACACCTTC.

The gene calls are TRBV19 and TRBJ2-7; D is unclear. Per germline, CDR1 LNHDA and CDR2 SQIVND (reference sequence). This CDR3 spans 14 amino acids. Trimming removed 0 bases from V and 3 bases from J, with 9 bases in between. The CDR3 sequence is CASSIDGQFYEQYF. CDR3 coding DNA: TGTGCCAGTAGTATAGATGGTCAGTTCTACGAGCAGTACTTC.

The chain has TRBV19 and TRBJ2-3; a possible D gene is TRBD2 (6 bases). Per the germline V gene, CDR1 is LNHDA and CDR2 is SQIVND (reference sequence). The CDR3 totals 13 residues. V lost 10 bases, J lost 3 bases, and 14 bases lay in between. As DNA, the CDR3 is TGTGCCACCAGGCCCCGGGGGACAGATACGCAGTATTTT. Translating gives CATRPRGTDTQYF.

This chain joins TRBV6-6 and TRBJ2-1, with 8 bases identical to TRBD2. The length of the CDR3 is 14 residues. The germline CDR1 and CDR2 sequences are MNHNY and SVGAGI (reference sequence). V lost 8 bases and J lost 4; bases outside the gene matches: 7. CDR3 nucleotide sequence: TGTGCCAGCTCCCTGGGACTAGAATACAATGAGCAGTTCTTC. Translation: CASSLGLEYNEQFF.

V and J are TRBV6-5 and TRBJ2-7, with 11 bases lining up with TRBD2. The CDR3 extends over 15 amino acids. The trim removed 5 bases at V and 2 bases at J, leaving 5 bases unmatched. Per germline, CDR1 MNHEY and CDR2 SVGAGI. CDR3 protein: CASSVTSGDPYEQYF. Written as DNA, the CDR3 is TGTGCCAGCAGTGTGACTAGCGGGGATCCCTACGAGCAGTACTTC.

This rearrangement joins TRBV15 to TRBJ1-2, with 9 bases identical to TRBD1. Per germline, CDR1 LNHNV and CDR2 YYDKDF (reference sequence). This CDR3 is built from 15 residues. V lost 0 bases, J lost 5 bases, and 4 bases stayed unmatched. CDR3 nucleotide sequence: TGTGCCACCAGCAGAGATGGGGGGACAGGGTATGGCTACACCTTC. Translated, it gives CATSRDGGTGYGYTF.

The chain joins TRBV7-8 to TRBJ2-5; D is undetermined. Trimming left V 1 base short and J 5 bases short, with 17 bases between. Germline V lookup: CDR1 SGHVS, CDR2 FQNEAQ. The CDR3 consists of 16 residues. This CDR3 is CASSLGSVSVWETQYF. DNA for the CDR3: TGTGCCAGCAGCTTAGGGTCGGTTTCGGTATGGGAGACCCAGTACTTC.

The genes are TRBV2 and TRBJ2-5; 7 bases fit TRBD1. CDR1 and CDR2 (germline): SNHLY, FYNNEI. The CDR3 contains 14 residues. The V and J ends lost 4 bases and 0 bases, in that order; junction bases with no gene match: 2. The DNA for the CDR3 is TGTGCCAGCAGTGCGGACAGGAACCAAGAGACCCAGTACTTC. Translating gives CASSADRNQETQYF.

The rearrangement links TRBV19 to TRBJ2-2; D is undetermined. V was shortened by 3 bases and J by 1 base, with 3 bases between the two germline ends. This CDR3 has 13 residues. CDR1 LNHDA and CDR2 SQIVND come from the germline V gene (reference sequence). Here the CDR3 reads CASSIWNTGELFF. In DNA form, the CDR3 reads TGTGCCAGTAGTATTTGGAACACCGGGGAGCTGTTTTTT.

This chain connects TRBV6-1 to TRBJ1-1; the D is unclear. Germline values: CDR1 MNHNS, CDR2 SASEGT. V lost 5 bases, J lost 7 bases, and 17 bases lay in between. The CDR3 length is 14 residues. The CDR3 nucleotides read TGTGCCAGCAGTTTATTGGACGGGGTTGGTGAAGCTTTCTTT. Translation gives CASSLLDGVGEAFF.

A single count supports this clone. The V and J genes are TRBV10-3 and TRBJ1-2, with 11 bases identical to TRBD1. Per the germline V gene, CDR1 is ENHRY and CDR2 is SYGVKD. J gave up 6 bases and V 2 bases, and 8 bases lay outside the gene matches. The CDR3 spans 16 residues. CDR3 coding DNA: TGTGCCATCAGTGAGAGAGGACAGGGGGCTAGAAATGGCTACACCTTC. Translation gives CAISERGQGARNGYTF.

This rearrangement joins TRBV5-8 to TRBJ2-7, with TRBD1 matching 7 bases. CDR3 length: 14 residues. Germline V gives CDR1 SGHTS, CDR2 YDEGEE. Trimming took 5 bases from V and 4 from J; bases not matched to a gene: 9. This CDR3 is CASRMRTGLYEQYF. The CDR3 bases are TGTGCCAGCAGGATGCGGACAGGACTTTACGAGCAGTACTTC.

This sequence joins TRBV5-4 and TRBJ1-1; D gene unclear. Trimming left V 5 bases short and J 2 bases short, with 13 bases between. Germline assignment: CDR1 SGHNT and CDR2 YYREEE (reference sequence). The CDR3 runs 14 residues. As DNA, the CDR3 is TGTGCCAGCAGGTTACCGGGCCCTAACACTGAAGCTTTCTTT. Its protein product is CASRLPGPNTEAFF.

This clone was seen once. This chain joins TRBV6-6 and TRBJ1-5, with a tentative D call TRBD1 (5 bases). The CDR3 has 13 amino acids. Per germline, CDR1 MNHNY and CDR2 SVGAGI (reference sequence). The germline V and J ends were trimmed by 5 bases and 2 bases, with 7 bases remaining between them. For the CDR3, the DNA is TGTGCCAGCAGTCGGGACGGCAATCAGCCCCAGCATTTT. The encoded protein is CASSRDGNQPQHF.

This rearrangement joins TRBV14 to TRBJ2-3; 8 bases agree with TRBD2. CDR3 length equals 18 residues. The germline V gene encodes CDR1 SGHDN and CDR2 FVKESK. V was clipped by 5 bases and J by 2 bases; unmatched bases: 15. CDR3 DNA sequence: TGTGCCAGCAGCAAACGACGAGGCGCGGGGGGTCTCACAGATACGCAGTATTTT. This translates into CASSKRRGAGGLTDTQYF.

CDR3: CASSQATTATYEQYF. CDR3 nucleotide sequence: TGTGCCAGCAGCCAAGCGACGACAGCAACCTACGAGCAGTACTTC. This rearrangement joins TRBV4-2 to TRBJ2-7, with D possibly matching TRBD1 (5 bases). Germline V gives CDR1 LGHNA, CDR2 YNFKEQ. V was pared by 1 base and J by 2 bases, with 12 bases between. The CDR3 is 15 amino acids.

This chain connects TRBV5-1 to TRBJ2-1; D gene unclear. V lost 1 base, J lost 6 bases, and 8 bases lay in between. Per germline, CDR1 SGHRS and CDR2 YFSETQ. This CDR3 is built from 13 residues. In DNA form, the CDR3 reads TGCGCCAGCAGCTTGCGCGGCCTCAATGAGCAGTTCTTC. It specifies CASSLRGLNEQFF.

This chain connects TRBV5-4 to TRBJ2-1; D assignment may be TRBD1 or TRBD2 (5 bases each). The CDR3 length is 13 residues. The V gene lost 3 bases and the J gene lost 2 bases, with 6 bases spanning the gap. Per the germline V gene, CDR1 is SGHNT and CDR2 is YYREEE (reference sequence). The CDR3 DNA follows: TGTGCCAGCAGCTCGGGACCCTACAATGAGCAGTTCTTC. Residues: CASSSGPYNEQFF. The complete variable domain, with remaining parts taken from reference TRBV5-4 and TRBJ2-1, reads ETGVTQSPTHLIKTRGQQVTLRCSSQSGHNTVSWYQQALGQGPQFIFQYYREEENGRGNFPPRFSGLQFPNYSSELNVNALELDDSALYLCASSSGPYNEQFFGPGTRLTVL.

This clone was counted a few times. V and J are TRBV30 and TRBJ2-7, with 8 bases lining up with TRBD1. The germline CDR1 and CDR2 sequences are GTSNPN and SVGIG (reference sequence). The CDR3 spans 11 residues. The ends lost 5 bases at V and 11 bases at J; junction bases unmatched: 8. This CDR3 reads CAWSHQDREYF. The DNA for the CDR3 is TGTGCCTGGTCCCATCAGGACAGGGAGTACTTC.

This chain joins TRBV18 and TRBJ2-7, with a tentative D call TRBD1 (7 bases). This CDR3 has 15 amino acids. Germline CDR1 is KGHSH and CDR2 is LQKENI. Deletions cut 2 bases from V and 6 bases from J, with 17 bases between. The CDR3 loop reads CASSPVPRGTREQYF. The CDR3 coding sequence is TGTGCCAGCTCACCAGTCCCCAGGGGGACTCGCGAGCAGTACTTC.

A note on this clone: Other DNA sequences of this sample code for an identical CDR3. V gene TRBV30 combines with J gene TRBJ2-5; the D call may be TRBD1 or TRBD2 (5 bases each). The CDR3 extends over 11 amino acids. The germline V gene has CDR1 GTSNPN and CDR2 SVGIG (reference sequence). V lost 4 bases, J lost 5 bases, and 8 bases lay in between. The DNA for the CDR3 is TGTGCCTGGACGGGACGCGAGACCCAGTACTTC. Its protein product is CAWTGRETQYF.

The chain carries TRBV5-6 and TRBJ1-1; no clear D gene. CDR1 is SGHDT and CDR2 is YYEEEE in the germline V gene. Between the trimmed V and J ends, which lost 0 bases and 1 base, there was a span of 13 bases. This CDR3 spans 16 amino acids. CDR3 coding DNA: TGTGCCAGCAGCTTGGTTTTGGGTTCGGCGAACACTGAAGCTTTCTTT. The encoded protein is CASSLVLGSANTEAFF.

The CDR3 bases are TGTGCCAGCTCACTTTACGAAATGACCGGAGGTCAGCCCCAGCATTTT. Protein product: CASSLYEMTGGQPQHF. The V and J genes are TRBV18 and TRBJ1-5; no firm D call. CDR1 and CDR2 from the germline V gene are KGHSH and LQKENI. V lost 4 bases to trimming and J lost 6 bases, with 19 bases between them. This CDR3 has 16 residues.

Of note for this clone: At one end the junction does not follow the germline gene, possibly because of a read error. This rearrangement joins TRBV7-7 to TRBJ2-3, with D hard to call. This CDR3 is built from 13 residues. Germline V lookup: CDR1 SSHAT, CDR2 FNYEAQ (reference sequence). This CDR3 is CASSLGLGDTQYF. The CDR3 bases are TGTGCTAGCAGCTTAGGGTTGGGAGATACGCAGTATTTT.

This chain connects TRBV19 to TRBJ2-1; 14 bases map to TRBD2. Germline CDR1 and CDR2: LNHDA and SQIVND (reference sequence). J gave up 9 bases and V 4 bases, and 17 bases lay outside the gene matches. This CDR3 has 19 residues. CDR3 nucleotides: TGTGCCAGTAGTACCAATGGCGGACTAGCGGGAGGTCCTTACGTTGAGCAGTTCTTC. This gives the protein CASSTNGGLAGGPYVEQFF.

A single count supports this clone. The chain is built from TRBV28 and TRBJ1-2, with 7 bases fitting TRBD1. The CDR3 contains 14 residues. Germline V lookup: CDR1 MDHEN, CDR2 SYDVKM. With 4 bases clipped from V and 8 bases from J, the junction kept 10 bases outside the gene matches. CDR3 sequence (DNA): TGTGCCAGCAGTTCGACAGGGCATTTGAGCGGCTACACCTTC. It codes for CASSSTGHLSGYTF.

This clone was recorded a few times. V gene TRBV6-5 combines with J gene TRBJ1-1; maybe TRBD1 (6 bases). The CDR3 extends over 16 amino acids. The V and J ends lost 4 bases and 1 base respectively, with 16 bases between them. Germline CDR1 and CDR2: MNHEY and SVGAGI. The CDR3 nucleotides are TGTGCCAGCAGTTCCTATAGACAGGACCCGAACACTGAAGCTTTCTTT. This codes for CASSSYRQDPNTEAFF.

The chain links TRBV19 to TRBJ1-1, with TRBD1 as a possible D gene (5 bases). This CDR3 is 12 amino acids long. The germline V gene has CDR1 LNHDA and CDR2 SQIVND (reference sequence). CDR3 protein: CGAGALRTEAFF. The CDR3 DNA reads TGTGGAGCCGGGGCGTTGAGGACTGAAGCTTTCTTT.

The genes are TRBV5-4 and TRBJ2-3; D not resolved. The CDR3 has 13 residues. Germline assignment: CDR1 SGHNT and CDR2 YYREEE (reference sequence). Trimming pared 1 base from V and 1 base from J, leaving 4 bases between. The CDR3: CASSLLGTDTQYF. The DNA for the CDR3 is TGTGCCAGCAGCTTGCTGGGCACAGATACGCAGTATTTT.

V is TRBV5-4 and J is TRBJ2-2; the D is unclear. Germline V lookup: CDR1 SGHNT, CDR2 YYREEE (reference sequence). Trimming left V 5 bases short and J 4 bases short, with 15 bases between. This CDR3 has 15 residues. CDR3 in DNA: TGTGCCAGCAGTCCCTCATCCTTGCGCACCGGGGAGCTGTTTTTT. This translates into CASSPSSLRTGELFF.